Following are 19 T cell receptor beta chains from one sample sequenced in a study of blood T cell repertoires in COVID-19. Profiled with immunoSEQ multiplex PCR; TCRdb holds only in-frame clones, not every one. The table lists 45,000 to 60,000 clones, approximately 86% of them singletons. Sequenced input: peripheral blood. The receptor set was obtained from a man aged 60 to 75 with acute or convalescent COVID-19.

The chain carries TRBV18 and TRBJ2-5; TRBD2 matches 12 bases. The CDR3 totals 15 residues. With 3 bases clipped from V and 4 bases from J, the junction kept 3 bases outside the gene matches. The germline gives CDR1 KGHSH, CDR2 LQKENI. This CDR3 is CASSPEGLAGETQYF. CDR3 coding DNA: TGTGCCAGCTCACCCGAGGGACTAGCGGGAGAGACCCAGTACTTC.

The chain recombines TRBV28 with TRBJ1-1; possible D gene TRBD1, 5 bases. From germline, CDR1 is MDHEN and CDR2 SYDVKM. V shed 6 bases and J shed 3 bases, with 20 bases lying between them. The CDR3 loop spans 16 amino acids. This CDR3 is CASRPSGGRLYTEAFF. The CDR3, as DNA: TGTGCCAGCAGACCAAGCGGGGGTCGCTTGTACACTGAAGCTTTCTTT. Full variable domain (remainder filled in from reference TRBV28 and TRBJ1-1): DVKVTQSSRYLVKRTGEKVFLECVQDMDHENMFWYRQDPGLGLRLIYFSYDVKMKEKGDIPEGYSVSREKKERFSLILESASTNQTSMYLCASRPSGGRLYTEAFFGQGTRLTVV.

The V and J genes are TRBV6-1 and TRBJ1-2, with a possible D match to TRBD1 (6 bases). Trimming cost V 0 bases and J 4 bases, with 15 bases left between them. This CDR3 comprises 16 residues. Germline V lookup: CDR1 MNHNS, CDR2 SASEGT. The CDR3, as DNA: TGTGCCAGCAGTGAAGCCCACCATGGACAGCTCTATGGCTACACCTTC. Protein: CASSEAHHGQLYGYTF.

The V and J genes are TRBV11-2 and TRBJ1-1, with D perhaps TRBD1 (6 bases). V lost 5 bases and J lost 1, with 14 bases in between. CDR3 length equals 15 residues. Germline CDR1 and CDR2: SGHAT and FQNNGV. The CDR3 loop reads CASSHPGTPNTEAFF. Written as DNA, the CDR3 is TGTGCCAGCAGCCATCCCGGGACACCGAACACTGAAGCTTTCTTT.

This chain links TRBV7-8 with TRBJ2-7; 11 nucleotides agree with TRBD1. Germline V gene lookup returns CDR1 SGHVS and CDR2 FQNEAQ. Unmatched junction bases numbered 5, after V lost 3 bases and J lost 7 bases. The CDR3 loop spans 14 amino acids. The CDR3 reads CASSFGTGGSEQYF. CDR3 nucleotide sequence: TGTGCCAGCAGCTTCGGGACAGGGGGTAGTGAGCAGTACTTC.

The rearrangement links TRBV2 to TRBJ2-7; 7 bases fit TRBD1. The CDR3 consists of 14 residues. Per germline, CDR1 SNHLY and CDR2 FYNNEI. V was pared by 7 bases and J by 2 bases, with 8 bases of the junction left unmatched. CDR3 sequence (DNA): TGTGCCAGCACCGAGGGGGCCCTACCCTACGAGCAGTACTTC. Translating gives CASTEGALPYEQYF.

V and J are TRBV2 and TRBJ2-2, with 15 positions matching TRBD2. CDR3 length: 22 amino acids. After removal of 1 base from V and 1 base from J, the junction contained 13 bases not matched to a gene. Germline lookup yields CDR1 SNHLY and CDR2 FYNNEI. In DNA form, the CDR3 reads TGTGCCAGCAGTGAAGTTGGGGGACTAGCGGGAGGCCCCAAGAAGAACACCGGGGAGCTGTTTTTT. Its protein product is CASSEVGGLAGGPKKNTGELFF.

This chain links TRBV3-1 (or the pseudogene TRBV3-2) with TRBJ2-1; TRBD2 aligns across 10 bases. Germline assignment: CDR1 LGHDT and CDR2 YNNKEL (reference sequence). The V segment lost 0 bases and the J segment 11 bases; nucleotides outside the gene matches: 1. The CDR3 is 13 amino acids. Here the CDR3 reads CASSQELAGQQFF. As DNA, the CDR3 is TGTGCCAGCAGCCAAGAACTAGCGGGGCAGCAGTTCTTC.

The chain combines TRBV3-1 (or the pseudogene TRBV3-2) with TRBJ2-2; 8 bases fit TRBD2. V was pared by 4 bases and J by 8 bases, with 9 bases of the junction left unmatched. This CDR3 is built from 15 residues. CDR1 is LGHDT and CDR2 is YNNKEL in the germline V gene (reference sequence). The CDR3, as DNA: TGTGCCAGCAGCCGCCTAGCGGGTGCCAAGGGGGAGCTGTTTTTT. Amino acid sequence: CASSRLAGAKGELFF.

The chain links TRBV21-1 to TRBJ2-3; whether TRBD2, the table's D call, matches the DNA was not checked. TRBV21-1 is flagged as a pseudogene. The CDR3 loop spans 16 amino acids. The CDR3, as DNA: TGTGCCAGCATTCCAAAGCGGGGGGGTAGCACAGATACGCAGTATTTT. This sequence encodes CASIPKRGGSTDTQYF.

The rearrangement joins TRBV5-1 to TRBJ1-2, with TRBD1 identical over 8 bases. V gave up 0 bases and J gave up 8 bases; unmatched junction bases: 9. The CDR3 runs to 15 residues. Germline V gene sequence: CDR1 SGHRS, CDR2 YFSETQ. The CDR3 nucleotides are TGCGCCAGCAGCTTGGAAGCAGGGGGCCTTAGCGGCTACACCTTC. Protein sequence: CASSLEAGGLSGYTF.

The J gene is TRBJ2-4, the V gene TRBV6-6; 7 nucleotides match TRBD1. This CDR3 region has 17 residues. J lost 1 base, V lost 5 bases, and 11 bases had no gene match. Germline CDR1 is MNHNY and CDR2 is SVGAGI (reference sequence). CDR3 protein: CASSPQGNHLAKNIQYF. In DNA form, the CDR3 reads TGTGCCAGCAGTCCACAGGGGAACCATCTGGCCAAAAACATTCAGTACTTC.

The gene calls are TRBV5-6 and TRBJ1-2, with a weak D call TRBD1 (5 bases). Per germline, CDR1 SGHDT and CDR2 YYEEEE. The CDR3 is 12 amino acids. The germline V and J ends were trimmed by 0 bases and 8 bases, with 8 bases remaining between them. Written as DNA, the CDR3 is TGTGCCAGCAGCTTGGCAGGGTTCGGCTACACCTTC. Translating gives CASSLAGFGYTF.

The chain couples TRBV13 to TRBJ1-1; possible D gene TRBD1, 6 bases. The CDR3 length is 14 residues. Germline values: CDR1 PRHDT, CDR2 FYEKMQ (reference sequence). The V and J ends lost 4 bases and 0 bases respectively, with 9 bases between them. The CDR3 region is CASSYRVLNTEAFF. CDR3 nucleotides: TGTGCCAGCAGCTACAGGGTTTTGAACACTGAAGCTTTCTTT.

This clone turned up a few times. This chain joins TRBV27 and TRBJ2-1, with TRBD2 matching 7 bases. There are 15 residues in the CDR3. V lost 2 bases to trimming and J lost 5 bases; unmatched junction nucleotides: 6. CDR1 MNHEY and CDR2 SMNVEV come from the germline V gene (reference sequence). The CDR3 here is CASSLEGGPHNEQFF. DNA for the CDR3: TGTGCCAGCAGTTTAGAGGGAGGGCCCCACAATGAGCAGTTCTTC.

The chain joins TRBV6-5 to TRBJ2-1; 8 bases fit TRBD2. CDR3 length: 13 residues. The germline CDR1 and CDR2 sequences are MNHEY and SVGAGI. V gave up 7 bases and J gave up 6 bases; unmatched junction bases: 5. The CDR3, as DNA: TGTGCCAGCACTCGCGGGAGGAGCAATGAGCAGTTCTTC. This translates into CASTRGRSNEQFF.

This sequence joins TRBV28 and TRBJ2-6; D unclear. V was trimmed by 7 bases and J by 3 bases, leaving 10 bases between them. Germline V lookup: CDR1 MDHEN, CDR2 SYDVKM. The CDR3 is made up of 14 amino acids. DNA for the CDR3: TGTGCCAGCACCCCGGTCGTTGGGGCCAACGTCCTGACTTTC. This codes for CASTPVVGANVLTF.

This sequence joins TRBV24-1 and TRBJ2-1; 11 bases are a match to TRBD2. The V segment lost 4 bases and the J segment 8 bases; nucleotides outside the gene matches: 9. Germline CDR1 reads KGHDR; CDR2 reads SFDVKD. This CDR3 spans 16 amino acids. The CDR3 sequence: CATSDQVAGGTYEQFF. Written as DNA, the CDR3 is TGTGCCACCAGTGACCAGGTAGCGGGGGGGACCTATGAGCAGTTCTTC.

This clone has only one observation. In nucleotides, the CDR3 is TGCGCCAGCAGTAAGGCCGGGACAGGGGTCAACGAGCAGTACTTC. It is translated as CASSKAGTGVNEQYF. This chain links TRBV5-1 with TRBJ2-7; the match to TRBD1 covers 10 bases. Germline values: CDR1 SGHRS, CDR2 YFSETQ. This CDR3 has 15 amino acids. Losses at the gene ends were 5 bases for V and 5 bases for J; bases not matched to a gene: 10.